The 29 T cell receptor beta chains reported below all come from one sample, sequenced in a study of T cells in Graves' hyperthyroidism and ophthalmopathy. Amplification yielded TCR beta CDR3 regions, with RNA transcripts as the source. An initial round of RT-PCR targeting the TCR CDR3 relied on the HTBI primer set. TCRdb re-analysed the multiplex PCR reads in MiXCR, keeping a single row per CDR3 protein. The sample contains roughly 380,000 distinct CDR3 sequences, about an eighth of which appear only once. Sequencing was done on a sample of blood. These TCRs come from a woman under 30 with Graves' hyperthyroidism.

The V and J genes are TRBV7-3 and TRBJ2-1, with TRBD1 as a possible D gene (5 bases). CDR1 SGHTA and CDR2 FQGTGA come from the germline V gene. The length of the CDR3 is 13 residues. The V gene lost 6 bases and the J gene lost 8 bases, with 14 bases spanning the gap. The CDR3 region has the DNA TGTGCCAGCAGTTCCAGCCCAGGGTATGAGCAGTTCTTC. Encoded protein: CASSSSPGYEQFF.

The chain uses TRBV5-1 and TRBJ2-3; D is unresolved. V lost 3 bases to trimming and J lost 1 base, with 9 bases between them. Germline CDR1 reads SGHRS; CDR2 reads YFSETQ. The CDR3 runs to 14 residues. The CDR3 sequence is CASSWSGGTDTQYF. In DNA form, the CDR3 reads TGCGCCAGCAGCTGGTCGGGCGGCACAGATACGCAGTATTTT.

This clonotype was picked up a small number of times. CDR3 DNA: TGTGCCAGCAGCATATACAGGGGCGACTTCAACTATGGCTACACCTTC. Protein: CASSIYRGDFNYGYTF. The chain employs TRBV7-3 and TRBJ1-2; 7 nucleotides align to TRBD1. CDR1 and CDR2 from the germline V gene are SGHTA and FQGTGA. The CDR3 sequence is 16 residues long. Trimming took 5 bases from V and 2 from J; bases not matched to a gene: 11.

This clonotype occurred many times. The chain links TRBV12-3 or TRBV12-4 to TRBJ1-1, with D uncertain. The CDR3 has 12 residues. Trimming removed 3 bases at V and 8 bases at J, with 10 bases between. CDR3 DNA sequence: TGTGCCAGCAGTTTTAGGGCCCTAGAAGCTTTCTTT. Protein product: CASSFRALEAFF.

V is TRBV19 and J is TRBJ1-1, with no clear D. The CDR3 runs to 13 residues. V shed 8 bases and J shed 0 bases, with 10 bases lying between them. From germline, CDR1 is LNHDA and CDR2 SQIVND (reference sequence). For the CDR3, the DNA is TGTGCCAGTGCCCCGAAGATGAACACTGAAGCTTTCTTT. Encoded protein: CASAPKMNTEAFF.

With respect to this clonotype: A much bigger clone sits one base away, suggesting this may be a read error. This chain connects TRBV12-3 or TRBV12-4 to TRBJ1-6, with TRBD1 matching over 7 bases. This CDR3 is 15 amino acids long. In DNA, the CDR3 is TGTGCCGGCAGCCCTAGACAGGGTTCTATGAGATCCCTCCACTTT. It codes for CAGSPRQGSMRSLHF.

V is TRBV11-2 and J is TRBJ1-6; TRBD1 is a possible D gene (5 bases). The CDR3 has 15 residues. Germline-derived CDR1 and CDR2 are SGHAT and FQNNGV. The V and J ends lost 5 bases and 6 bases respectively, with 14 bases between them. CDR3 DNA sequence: TGTGCCAGCAGCCCGCAGGGTGTGGGTAATTCACCCCTCCACTTT. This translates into CASSPQGVGNSPLHF.

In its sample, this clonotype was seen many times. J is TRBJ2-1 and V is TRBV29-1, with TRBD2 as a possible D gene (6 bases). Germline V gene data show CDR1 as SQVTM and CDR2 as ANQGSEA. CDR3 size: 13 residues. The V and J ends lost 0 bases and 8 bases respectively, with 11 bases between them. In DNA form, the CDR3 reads TGCAGCGTTGAAGATAGCTGGGAGGATGAGCAGTTCTTC. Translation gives CSVEDSWEDEQFF.

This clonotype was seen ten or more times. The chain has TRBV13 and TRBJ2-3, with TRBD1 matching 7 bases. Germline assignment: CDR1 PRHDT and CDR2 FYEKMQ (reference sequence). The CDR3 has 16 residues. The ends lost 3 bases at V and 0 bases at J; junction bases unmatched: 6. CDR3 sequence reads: CASSFRLGQSTDTQYF. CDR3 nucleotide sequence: TGTGCCAGCAGCTTTCGGCTGGGACAGAGCACAGATACGCAGTATTTT.

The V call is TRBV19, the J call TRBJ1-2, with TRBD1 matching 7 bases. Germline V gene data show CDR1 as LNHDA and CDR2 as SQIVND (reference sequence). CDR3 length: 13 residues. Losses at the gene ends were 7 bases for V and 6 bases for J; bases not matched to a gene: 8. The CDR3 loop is CASKDREENGYTF. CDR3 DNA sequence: TGTGCCAGTAAAGACAGGGAGGAGAATGGCTACACCTTC.

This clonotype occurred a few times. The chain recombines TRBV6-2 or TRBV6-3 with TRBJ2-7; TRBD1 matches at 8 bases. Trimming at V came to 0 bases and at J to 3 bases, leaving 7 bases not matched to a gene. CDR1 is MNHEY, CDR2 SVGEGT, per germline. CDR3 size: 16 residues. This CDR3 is CASSYSGQAPYYEQYF. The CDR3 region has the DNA TGTGCCAGCAGTTACTCGGGACAGGCCCCTTACTACGAGCAGTACTTC.

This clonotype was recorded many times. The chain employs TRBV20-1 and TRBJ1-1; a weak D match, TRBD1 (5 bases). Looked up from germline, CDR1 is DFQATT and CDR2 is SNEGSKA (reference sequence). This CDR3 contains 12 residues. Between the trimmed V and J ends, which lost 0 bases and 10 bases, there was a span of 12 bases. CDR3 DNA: TGCAGTGCTAGAGACCGGGCCGGGGGAGCTTTCTTT. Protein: CSARDRAGGAFF.

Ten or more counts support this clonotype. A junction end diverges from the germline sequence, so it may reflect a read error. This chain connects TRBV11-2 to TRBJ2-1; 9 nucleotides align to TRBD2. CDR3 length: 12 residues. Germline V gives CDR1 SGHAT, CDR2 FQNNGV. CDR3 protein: CASSRTSENMLF. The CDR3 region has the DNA TGTGCCAGCAGCCGGACTAGCGAGAACATGCTCTTC.

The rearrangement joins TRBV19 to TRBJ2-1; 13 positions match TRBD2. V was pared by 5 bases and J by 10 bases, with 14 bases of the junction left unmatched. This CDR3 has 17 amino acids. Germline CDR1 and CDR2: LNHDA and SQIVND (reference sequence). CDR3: CASSQWTSGRTGREQFF. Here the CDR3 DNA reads TGTGCCAGTAGTCAATGGACTAGCGGGAGAACGGGTCGGGAGCAGTTCTTC. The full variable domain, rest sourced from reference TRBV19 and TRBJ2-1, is DGGITQSPKYLFRKEGQNVTLSCEQNLNHDAMYWYRQDPGQGLRLIYYSQIVNDFQKGDIAEGYSVSREKKESFPLTVTSAQKNPTAFYLCASSQWTSGRTGREQFFGPGTRLTVL.

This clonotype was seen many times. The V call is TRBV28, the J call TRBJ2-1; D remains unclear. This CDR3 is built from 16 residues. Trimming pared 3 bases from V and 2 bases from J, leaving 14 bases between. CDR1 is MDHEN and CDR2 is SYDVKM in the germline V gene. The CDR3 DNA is TGTGCCAGCAGTTTCCAGGCTTTTTCTGCCTACAATGAGCAGTTCTTC. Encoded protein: CASSFQAFSAYNEQFF.

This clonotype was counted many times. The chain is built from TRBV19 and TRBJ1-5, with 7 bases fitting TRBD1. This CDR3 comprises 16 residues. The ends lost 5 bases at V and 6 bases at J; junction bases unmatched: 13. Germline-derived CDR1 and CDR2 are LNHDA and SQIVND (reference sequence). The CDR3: CASSPDPTGDGQPQHF. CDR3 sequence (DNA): TGTGCCAGTAGTCCAGATCCTACAGGGGATGGTCAGCCCCAGCATTTT. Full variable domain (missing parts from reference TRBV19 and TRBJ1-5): DGGITQSPKYLFRKEGQNVTLSCEQNLNHDAMYWYRQDPGQGLRLIYYSQIVNDFQKGDIAEGYSVSREKKESFPLTVTSAQKNPTAFYLCASSPDPTGDGQPQHFGDGTRLSIL.

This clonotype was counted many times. As DNA, the CDR3 is TGTGCCATCAGTGAGTCACAAGGGCAGCCCCAGCATTTT. Protein sequence: CAISESQGQPQHF. The chain links TRBV10-3 to TRBJ1-5; D call uncertain. Germline V CDR1 and CDR2: ENHRY, SYGVKD. V was pared by 0 bases and J by 7 bases, with 7 bases between. This CDR3 region has 13 residues.

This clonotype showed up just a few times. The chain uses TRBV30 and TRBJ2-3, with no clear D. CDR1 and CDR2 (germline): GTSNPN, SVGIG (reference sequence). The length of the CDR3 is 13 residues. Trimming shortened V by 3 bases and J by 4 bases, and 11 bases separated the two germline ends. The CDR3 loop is CAWSLGLADTQYF. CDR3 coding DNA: TGTGCCTGGAGCCTAGGATTGGCAGATACGCAGTATTTT.

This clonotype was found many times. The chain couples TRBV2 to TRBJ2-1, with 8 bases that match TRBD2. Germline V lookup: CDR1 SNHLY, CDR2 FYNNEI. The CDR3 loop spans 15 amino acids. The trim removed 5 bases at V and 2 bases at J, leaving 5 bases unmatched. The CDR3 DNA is TGTGCCAGCAGTAGCGGGGGCAGCCCCTACAATGAGCAGTTCTTC. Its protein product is CASSSGGSPYNEQFF.

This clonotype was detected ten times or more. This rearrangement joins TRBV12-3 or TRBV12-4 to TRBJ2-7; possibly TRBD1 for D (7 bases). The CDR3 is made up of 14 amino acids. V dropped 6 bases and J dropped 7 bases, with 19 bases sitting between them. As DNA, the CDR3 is TGTGCCAGCAGGATTGAAATACAGGGGAGGGAGCAGTACTTC. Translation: CASRIEIQGREQYF.

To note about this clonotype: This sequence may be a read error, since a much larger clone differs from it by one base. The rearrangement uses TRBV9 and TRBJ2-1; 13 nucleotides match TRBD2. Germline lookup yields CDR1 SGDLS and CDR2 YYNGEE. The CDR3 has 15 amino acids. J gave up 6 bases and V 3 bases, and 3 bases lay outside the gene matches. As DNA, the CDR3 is TGTGCCAGCAGCGCCCGACTAGCGGGAGGCAATGAGCAGTTCTTC. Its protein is CASSARLAGGNEQFF.

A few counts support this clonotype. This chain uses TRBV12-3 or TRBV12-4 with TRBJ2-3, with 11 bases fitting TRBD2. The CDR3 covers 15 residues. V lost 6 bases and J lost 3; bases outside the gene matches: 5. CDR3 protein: CASSMTSGTTDTQYF. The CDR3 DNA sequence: TGTGCCAGCAGCATGACTAGCGGGACTACAGATACGCAGTATTTT.

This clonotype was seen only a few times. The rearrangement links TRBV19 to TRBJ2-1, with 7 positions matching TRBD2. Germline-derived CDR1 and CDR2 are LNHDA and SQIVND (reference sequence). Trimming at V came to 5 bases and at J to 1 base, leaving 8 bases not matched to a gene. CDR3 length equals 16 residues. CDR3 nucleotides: TGTGCCAGTAGTCCCCGCGGCGGGAGTTCCTACAATGAGCAGTTCTTC. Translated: CASSPRGGSSYNEQFF.

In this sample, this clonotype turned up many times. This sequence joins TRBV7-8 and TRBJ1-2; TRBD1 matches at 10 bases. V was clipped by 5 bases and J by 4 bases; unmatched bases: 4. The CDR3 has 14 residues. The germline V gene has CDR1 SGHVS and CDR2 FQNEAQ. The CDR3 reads CASSTGQGFYGYTF. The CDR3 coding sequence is TGTGCCAGCAGCACGGGACAGGGGTTCTATGGCTACACCTTC.

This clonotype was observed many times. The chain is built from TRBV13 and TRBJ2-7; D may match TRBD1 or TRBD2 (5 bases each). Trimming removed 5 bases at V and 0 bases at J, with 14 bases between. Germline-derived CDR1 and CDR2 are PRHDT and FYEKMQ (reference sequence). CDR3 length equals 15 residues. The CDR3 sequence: CASSPGRSLSYEQYF. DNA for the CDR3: TGTGCCAGCAGCCCGGGACGGAGCCTCTCCTACGAGCAGTACTTC.

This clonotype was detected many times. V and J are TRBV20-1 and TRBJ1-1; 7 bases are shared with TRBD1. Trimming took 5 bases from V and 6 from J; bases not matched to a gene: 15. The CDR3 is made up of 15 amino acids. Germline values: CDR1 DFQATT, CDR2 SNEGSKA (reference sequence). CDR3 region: CSAVKPEQGQSEAFF. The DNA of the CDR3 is TGCAGTGCTGTAAAACCTGAACAGGGGCAGTCTGAAGCTTTCTTT.

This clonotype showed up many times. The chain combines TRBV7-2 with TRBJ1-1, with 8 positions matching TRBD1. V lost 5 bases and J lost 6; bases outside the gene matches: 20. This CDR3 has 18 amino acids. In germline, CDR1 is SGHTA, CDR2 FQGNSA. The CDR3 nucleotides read TGTGCCAGCAGCCTCATCAGGGGGCGTTTATCGGATCTACCTGAAGCTTTCTTT. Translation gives CASSLIRGRLSDLPEAFF.

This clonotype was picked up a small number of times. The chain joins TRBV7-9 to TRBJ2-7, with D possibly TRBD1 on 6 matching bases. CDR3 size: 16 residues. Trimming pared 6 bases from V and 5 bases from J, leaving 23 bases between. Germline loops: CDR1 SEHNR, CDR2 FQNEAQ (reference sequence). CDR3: CASSLQETTKGDEQYF. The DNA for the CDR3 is TGTGCCAGCAGTTTACAGGAGACCACTAAGGGGGACGAGCAGTACTTC.

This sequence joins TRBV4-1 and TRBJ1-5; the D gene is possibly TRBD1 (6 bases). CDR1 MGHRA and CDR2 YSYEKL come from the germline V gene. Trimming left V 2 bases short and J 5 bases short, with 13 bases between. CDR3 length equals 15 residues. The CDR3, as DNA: TGCGCCAGCAGCCAACAGGGGAACCAGGATCAGCCCCAGCATTTT. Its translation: CASSQQGNQDQPQHF.